These 27 T cell receptor beta chains share one sample of origin, sequenced in a study of Ad26.COV2.S vaccination and SARS-CoV-2 variants. Repertoires were generated with immunoSEQ multiplex PCR, while TCRdb's copy carries only in-frame clones and drops some. The repertoire includes hundreds of thousands of clones, nearly 90% of them detected once, and about 2.7% sits in the top ten. Noted treatment: some 20 received Ad26.COV2.S at low or high dose, single or two shots; 5 received placebo; per-sample allocation not given. Material that was analyzed had been drawn on day 63 after the first vaccine or placebo injection. The specimen comprised peripheral blood, sampled in a trial of Ad26.COV2.S vaccine versus placebo. The receptors here all came from a person between 18 and 65 years old who received the Ad26.COV2.S COVID-19 vaccine or a placebo.

The gene calls are TRBV6-5 and TRBJ2-1; 9 bases are shared with TRBD2. Germline-derived CDR1 and CDR2 are MNHEY and SVGAGI. Germline trimming cut 2 bases from V and 8 bases from J; bases unmatched to any gene: 4. The CDR3 length is 14 residues. The CDR3 bases are TGTGCCAGCAGTTACATAGCGGGAGCCCATGAGCAGTTCTTC. Its translation is CASSYIAGAHEQFF.

The chain combines TRBV28 with TRBJ1-6, with 7 bases aligning to TRBD1. This CDR3 region has 17 residues. Germline loops: CDR1 MDHEN, CDR2 SYDVKM. The V segment lost 5 bases and the J segment 6 bases; nucleotides outside the gene matches: 13. CDR3 in DNA: TGTGCCAGCAGTGCCAGAGGAGGGGGCCTGGGTAATTCACCCCTCCACTTT. It specifies CASSARGGGLGNSPLHF.

The V call is TRBV10-3, the J call TRBJ1-1; no firm D call. CDR3 length: 14 residues. Per germline, CDR1 ENHRY and CDR2 SYGVKD. V was pared by 6 bases and J by 1 base, with 12 bases between. The CDR3 loop reads CAISQESGNTEAFF. In nucleotides, the CDR3 is TGTGCCATCAGCCAAGAAAGCGGGAACACTGAAGCTTTCTTT.

The genes are TRBV6-2 or TRBV6-3 and TRBJ1-6, with 7 nucleotides matching TRBD1. V was clipped by 6 bases and J by 10 bases; unmatched bases: 9. The length of the CDR3 is 14 residues. CDR1 MNHEY and CDR2 SVGEGT come from the germline V gene. The CDR3: CASSRQGKVSPLHF. For the CDR3, the DNA is TGTGCCAGCAGCAGACAGGGTAAGGTCTCACCCCTCCACTTT.

This rearrangement joins TRBV24-1 to TRBJ1-5; 9 bases are shared with TRBD1. CDR3 size: 14 residues. CDR1 KGHDR and CDR2 SFDVKD come from the germline V gene. V lost 6 bases, J lost 6 bases, and 5 bases stayed unmatched. CDR3 in amino acids: CATSRTGDGQPQHF. The CDR3 DNA is TGTGCCACCAGTCGGACAGGGGACGGTCAGCCCCAGCATTTT.

The chain uses TRBV25-1 and TRBJ2-1, with D maybe TRBD2 (6 bases). The V gene lost 5 bases and the J gene lost 6 bases, with 14 bases spanning the gap. Per the germline V gene, CDR1 is MGHDK and CDR2 is SYGVNS. The CDR3 loop spans 14 amino acids. The CDR3, as DNA: TGTGCCAGCAGTTATAGCGGTACCCTCAATGAGCAGTTCTTC. The encoded protein is CASSYSGTLNEQFF.

The rearrangement links TRBV5-1 to TRBJ1-1, with a tentative D call TRBD1 (6 bases). Trimming removed 4 bases at V and 5 bases at J, with 15 bases between. The CDR3 runs 14 residues. From germline, CDR1 is SGHRS and CDR2 YFSETQ. The CDR3 sequence: CASSVDRIGTEAFF. The CDR3 DNA sequence: TGCGCCAGCAGCGTAGACAGGATTGGAACTGAAGCTTTCTTT.

This clone has a single count. The chain has TRBV4-1 and TRBJ1-1; no clear D. Deletions cut 0 bases from V and 1 base from J, with 6 bases between. The CDR3 spans 14 residues. The germline CDR1 and CDR2 sequences are MGHRA and YSYEKL. CDR3 coding DNA: TGCGCCAGCAGCCAAGAGGCCAGGAACACTGAAGCTTTCTTT. Its protein product is CASSQEARNTEAFF.

The J gene is TRBJ1-5, the V gene TRBV4-1; D is uncertain. This CDR3 spans 15 amino acids. Looked up from germline, CDR1 is MGHRA and CDR2 is YSYEKL. The V end lost 4 bases, the J end lost 2 bases, and 12 bases lay between the germline ends. CDR3 region: CASSRRGGGNQPQHF. The CDR3 DNA reads TGCGCCAGCAGCCGACGTGGAGGCGGCAATCAGCCCCAGCATTTT.

The V and J genes are TRBV4-1 and TRBJ1-1; no definite D call. Trimming cost V 0 bases and J 7 bases, with 6 bases left between them. Germline-derived CDR1 and CDR2 are MGHRA and YSYEKL. The length of the CDR3 is 12 residues. CDR3 in DNA: TGCGCCAGCAGCCAAGATCGGCTTGAAGCTTTCTTT. This translates into CASSQDRLEAFF.

The sample holds one count of this clone. CDR3 loop: CASSPRTGGAYGYTF. The CDR3 DNA follows: TGTGCCAGCAGCCCCCGGACAGGCGGAGCCTATGGCTACACCTTC. The chain links TRBV6-2 or TRBV6-3 to TRBJ1-2; 7 positions agree with TRBD1. The V segment lost 6 bases and the J segment 4 bases; nucleotides outside the gene matches: 11. CDR3 size: 15 residues. The germline V gene encodes CDR1 MNHEY and CDR2 SVGEGT.

This sequence joins TRBV7-9 and TRBJ1-2; D is unclear. The germline V and J ends were trimmed by 0 bases and 0 bases, with 5 bases remaining between them. CDR3 length equals 14 residues. CDR1 is SEHNR, CDR2 FQNEAQ, per germline (reference sequence). DNA for the CDR3: TGTGCCAGCAGCTTAGCGGCAGCTAACTATGGCTACACCTTC. Protein product: CASSLAAANYGYTF.

A single count supports this clone. The rearrangement joins TRBV5-4 to TRBJ1-6, with 9 bases that match TRBD1. J gave up 14 bases and V 5 bases, and 11 bases lay outside the gene matches. Germline V gene lookup returns CDR1 SGHNT and CDR2 YYREEE (reference sequence). This CDR3 region has 14 residues. This CDR3 reads CASRETGGIGTLHF. The DNA for the CDR3 is TGTGCCAGCAGAGAAACAGGGGGCATTGGCACCCTCCACTTT.

V is TRBV4-3 and J is TRBJ1-1; TRBD1 matches at 9 bases. Per germline, CDR1 LGHNA and CDR2 YSLEER. This CDR3 contains 16 residues. J was trimmed by 2 bases and V by 4 bases; bases with no gene match: 8. In DNA form, the CDR3 reads TGCGCCAGCAGCCCCGGGACAGGGTCAGTAAACACTGAAGCTTTCTTT. As protein: CASSPGTGSVNTEAFF.

This clone was counted between two and nine times. J is TRBJ1-1 and V is TRBV5-6; D remains ambiguous. V lost 4 bases and J lost 8, with 15 bases in between. Germline V gives CDR1 SGHDT, CDR2 YYEEEE. The CDR3 is made up of 13 amino acids. CDR3 loop: CASSPYGRQEAFF. CDR3 sequence (DNA): TGTGCCAGCAGCCCCTATGGGCGGCAAGAAGCTTTCTTT.

The chain links TRBV11-2 to TRBJ2-7; 10 bases align to TRBD1. V was clipped by 5 bases and J by 9 bases; unmatched bases: 10. CDR3 length: 14 amino acids. Germline V gene sequence: CDR1 SGHAT, CDR2 FQNNGV. The CDR3: CASSASGQGPGQYF. CDR3 DNA: TGTGCCAGCAGCGCATCGGGACAGGGGCCTGGGCAGTACTTC.

The CDR3 DNA is TGTGCCAGCAGCGGGACGGCAAACTATGGCTACACCTTC. This gives the protein CASSGTANYGYTF. The chain combines TRBV6-2 or TRBV6-3 with TRBJ1-2, with D perhaps matching TRBD1 (5 bases). The CDR3 contains 13 residues. Germline CDR1 MNHEY, CDR2 SVGEGT. Trimming removed 6 bases from V and 2 bases from J, with 10 bases in between.

The rearrangement joins TRBV6-5 to TRBJ1-1; tentatively, D is TRBD1 (6 bases). The CDR3 is 16 amino acids. Germline CDR1 and CDR2: MNHEY and SVGAGI. The V end lost 2 bases, the J end lost 4 bases, and 17 bases lay between the germline ends. The CDR3 is CASSYTQLLGGTEAFF. In nucleotides, the CDR3 is TGTGCCAGCAGTTACACGCAGTTACTAGGGGGCACTGAAGCTTTCTTT.

In DNA, the CDR3 is TGTGCCAGCAGCGTTGAGGGGGGCACCGGGGACACCGGGGAGCTGTTTTTT. This sequence encodes CASSVEGGTGDTGELFF. The chain combines TRBV9 with TRBJ2-2; D may match TRBD1 or TRBD2 (6 bases each). CDR3 size: 17 residues. V was pared by 2 bases and J by 3 bases, with 17 bases between. The V gene's germline CDR1 is SGDLS and CDR2 YYNGEE.

The chain carries TRBV6-2 or TRBV6-3 and TRBJ1-5, with no clear D. V was cut by 4 bases and J by 7 bases, with 11 bases left in between. CDR1 and CDR2 (germline): MNHEY, SVGEGT. The CDR3 sequence is 13 residues long. The CDR3 reads CASSWKLGQPQHF. CDR3 in DNA: TGTGCCAGCAGTTGGAAGCTGGGACAGCCCCAGCATTTT.

The genes are TRBV27 and TRBJ2-1; D not resolved. Trimming left V 6 bases short and J 9 bases short, with 15 bases between. In germline, CDR1 is MNHEY, CDR2 SMNVEV (reference sequence). The CDR3 has 13 residues. The CDR3 sequence is CASSPRFAAEQFF. The CDR3 coding sequence is TGTGCCAGCAGCCCCCGGTTCGCCGCTGAGCAGTTCTTC.

The chain joins TRBV5-6 to TRBJ1-1; a weak D match, TRBD1 (6 bases). V lost 3 bases, J lost 4 bases, and 16 bases lay in between. Germline V gene lookup returns CDR1 SGHDT and CDR2 YYEEEE. This CDR3 comprises 15 residues. DNA for the CDR3: TGTGCCAGCAGCTCGGGGTTGAGAGGGGGCACTGAAGCTTTCTTT. Protein sequence: CASSSGLRGGTEAFF.

The chain couples TRBV29-1 to TRBJ1-1; unclear D gene. Trimming removed 6 bases at V and 0 bases at J, with 17 bases between. The germline V gene has CDR1 SQVTM and CDR2 ANQGSEA. The CDR3 has 15 residues. The CDR3 protein is CSVGKRLGLNTEAFF. DNA for the CDR3: TGCAGCGTCGGTAAGCGATTGGGATTGAACACTGAAGCTTTCTTT. Full variable domain (remainder filled in from reference TRBV29-1 and TRBJ1-1): SAVISQKPSRDICQRGTSLTIQCQVDSQVTMMFWYRQQPGQSLTLIATANQGSEATYESGFVIDKFPISRPNLTFSTLTVSNMSPEDSSIYLCSVGKRLGLNTEAFFGQGTRLTVV.

The V call is TRBV14, the J call TRBJ2-1; tentatively, D is TRBD1 or TRBD2 (6 bases each). Deletions cut 3 bases from V and 7 bases from J, with 28 bases between. Germline V CDR1 and CDR2: SGHDN, FVKESK. CDR3 length equals 19 residues. This chain's CDR3 is CASSHTPTPLGGTFNEQFF. CDR3 coding DNA: TGTGCCAGCAGCCATACCCCGACTCCTCTAGGGGGGACGTTTAATGAGCAGTTCTTC.

The CDR3 nucleotides are TGCGCCAGCAGCCGAGGGACCCACCTGGAGACCCAGTACTTC. It yields the protein CASSRGTHLETQYF. This chain connects TRBV4-3 to TRBJ2-5; D assignment may be TRBD1 or TRBD2 (5 bases each). The V end lost 4 bases, the J end lost 5 bases, and 14 bases lay between the germline ends. There are 14 residues in the CDR3. Germline V gene sequence: CDR1 LGHNA, CDR2 YSLEER.

This sequence joins TRBV18 and TRBJ2-7, with 11 bases lining up with TRBD2. CDR1 is KGHSH and CDR2 is LQKENI in the germline V gene. With V trimmed by 6 bases and J by 3 bases, 7 bases remained unmatched. This CDR3 spans 15 amino acids. The CDR3 DNA follows: TGTGCCAGCTCCACTGGGCTAGCGGGGGGCTACGAGCAGTACTTC. This encodes CASSTGLAGGYEQYF.

This clone was observed a handful of times. The chain has TRBV6-1 and TRBJ2-7, with 7 bases fitting TRBD1. Germline values: CDR1 MNHNS, CDR2 SASEGT. This CDR3 is 14 amino acids long. The V and J ends lost 3 bases and 2 bases, in that order; junction bases with no gene match: 4. The CDR3 region is CASSDSGTAYEQYF. DNA of the CDR3: TGTGCCAGCAGTGATTCGGGGACAGCCTACGAGCAGTACTTC.